This T cell receptor beta chain was sequenced for a study of response to subunit inactivated influenza vaccine. Study findings and constraints: A suggestion made by the authors is that each seasonal influenza vaccination recruits few new T cells.

The germline CDR1 and CDR2 sequences are LGHDT and YNNKEL (reference sequence). V gave up 4 bases and J gave up 4 bases, with 19 bases separating them. The CDR3 has 16 amino acids. This clonotype came up a few times. Its cognate antigen is unknown. One entry per CDR3 protein, called by TCRdb with MiXCR from the RT-PCR reads. The table records hundreds of thousands of distinct CDR3 sequences, around 14% of them present only once. The chain recombines TRBV3-1 with TRBJ1-1; no definite D call. Sequenced material: PBMCs from blood, taken approximately 13 days after vaccination. This clonotype was sampled from a middle-aged man who received an inactivated influenza vaccine. DNA for the CDR3: TGTGCCAGCAGCCTGGGCGCGACTCTTGGGAGCACTGAAGCTTTCTTT. Translated, it gives CASSLGATLGSTEAFF.